By share of the sample, the clone carrying this T cell receptor (beta chain) is medium-sized. As yet, its antigen is unknown. The data were obtained in a study of spatial heterogeneity in lung cancer. About the study: TCR and UMI combinations that were unique each appeared, on average, more than ten times in raw reads.

Study-level findings and limits: The study found that expanded intratumoral alpha and beta TCR counts tracked tumor mutation counts. Tumor T-cell coverage was an estimated 7% or so for alpha and 12% to 15% for beta chains.

The time point was: sample taken at primary tumor resection. The V gene lost 1 base and the J gene lost 2 bases, with 12 bases spanning the gap. The CDR3 sequence is 15 residues long. TCRdb re-called the 5' RACE reads through MiXCR, storing one row per CDR3 protein. The sample carries around 21,000 distinct CDR3 sequences, approximately 2.5% recorded once. Here the sequenced sample was lung tumor tissue, taken at surgery. The TCR sequence derives from a male donor with early-stage non-small cell lung cancer. The gene calls are TRBV12-3 or TRBV12-4 and TRBJ2-7, with TRBD1 as a possible D gene (6 bases). This chain's CDR3 is CASSLVGQQPYEQYF. The CDR3 DNA is TGTGCCAGCAGTTTAGTTGGACAGCAGCCCTACGAGCAGTACTTC.